This TCR beta chain was observed in a study of T-cell reconstitution after alpha-beta-depleted transplantation in children. Study conclusions and caveats: A year post-transplant, T-cell counts and diversity derived mostly from newly produced T cells. About two months after transplant, alpha-beta T cells reportedly came from several hundred expanded graft clones. Elevated TCRbeta diversity at day 60 was traced, in some patients, to surviving recipient T cells and thymic progenitors.

This clonotype was seen at least ten times. The target antigen is unknown. Germline CDR1 reads SQVTM; CDR2 reads ANQGSEA. The CDR3 is 13 residues long. After removal of 4 bases from V and 5 bases from J, the junction contained 7 bases not matched to a gene. A TCRbeta library incorporating unique molecular identifiers was prepared. MiXCR was run by TCRdb on the PCR reads, yielding one entry per CDR3 protein. The sample lists approximately 650,000 distinct CDR3 sequences; around 13% were seen once. This sequence joins TRBV29-1 and TRBJ1-2; 7 nucleotides align to TRBD1. This receptor was taken from a girl under 10 years old with congenital amegakaryocytic thrombocytopenia, due to receive a stem cell transplant. The sequences come from PBMCs, collected before TCRalphabeta/CD19-depleted stem cell transplant. The CDR3 loop is CSVAATGIYGYTF. DNA of the CDR3: TGCAGCGTTGCTGCGACAGGGATATATGGCTACACCTTC.